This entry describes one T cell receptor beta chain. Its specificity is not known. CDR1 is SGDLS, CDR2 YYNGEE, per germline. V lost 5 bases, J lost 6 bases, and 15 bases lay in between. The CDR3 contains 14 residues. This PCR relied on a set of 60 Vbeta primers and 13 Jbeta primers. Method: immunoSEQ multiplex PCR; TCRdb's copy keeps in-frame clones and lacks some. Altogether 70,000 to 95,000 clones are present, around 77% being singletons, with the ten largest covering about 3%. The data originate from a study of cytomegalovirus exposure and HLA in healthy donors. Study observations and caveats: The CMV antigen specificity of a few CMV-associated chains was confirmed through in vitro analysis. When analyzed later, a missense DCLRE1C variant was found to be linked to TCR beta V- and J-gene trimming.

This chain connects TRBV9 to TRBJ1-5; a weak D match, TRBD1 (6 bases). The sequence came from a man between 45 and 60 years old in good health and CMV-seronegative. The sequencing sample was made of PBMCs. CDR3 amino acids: CASSEGVMSQPQHF. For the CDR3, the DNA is TGTGCCAGCAGTGAGGGGGTAATGAGTCAGCCCCAGCATTTT.